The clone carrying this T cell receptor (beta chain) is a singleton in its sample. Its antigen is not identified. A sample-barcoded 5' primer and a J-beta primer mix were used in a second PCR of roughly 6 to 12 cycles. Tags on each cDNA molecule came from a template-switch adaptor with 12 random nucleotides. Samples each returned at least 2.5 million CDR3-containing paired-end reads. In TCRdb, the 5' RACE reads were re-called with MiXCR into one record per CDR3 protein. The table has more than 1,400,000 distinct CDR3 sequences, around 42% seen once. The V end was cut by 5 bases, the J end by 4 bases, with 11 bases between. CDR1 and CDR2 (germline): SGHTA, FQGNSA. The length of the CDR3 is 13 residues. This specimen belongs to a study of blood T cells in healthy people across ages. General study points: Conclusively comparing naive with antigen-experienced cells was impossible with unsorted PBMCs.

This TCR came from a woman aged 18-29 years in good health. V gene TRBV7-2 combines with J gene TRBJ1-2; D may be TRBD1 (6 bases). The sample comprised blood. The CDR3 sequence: CASSAQGAYGYTF. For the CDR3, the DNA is TGTGCCAGCAGCGCACAGGGTGCCTATGGCTACACCTTC.